These T cell receptor beta chains were read from a single sample in a study of cytomegalovirus exposure and HLA in healthy donors. The protocol was immunoSEQ multiplex PCR, while the TCRdb copy is restricted to in-frame clones and leaves out a portion. Here the sample spans more than 80,000 clones, roughly 74% being singletons. Sequencing was performed on PBMCs. The receptors stem from a woman in her 70s in good health and CMV-seropositive. Both conserved end residues are part of each CDR3. Fields, in order: V gene, J gene, D gene, clone size, CDR3 length, CDR3 protein, CDR3 DNA. D genes are given only for firm matches. A clone size is listed for some rows: how often the clone was seen (once, few, many), or a class if it is expanded.

v_call: TRBV2; j_call: TRBJ2-7; d_call: -; clone_size: -; cdr3_length: 15; cdr3_aa: CASSVPVPSSYEQYF; cdr3_nt: TGTGCCAGCAGTGTGCCGGTCCCGAGCTCCTACGAGCAGTACTTC
v_call: TRBV7-8; j_call: TRBJ1-1; d_call: TRBD1; clone_size: -; cdr3_length: 13; cdr3_aa: CASSRQGDTEAFF; cdr3_nt: TGTGCCAGCAGCAGACAGGGGGACACTGAAGCTTTCTTT
v_call: TRBV7-9; j_call: TRBJ1-2; d_call: TRBD1; clone_size: few; cdr3_length: 16; cdr3_aa: CASSSPTGQGNYGYTF; cdr3_nt: TGTGCCAGCAGCTCCCCCACGGGACAGGGGAACTATGGCTACACCTTC
v_call: TRBV28; j_call: TRBJ2-7; d_call: -; clone_size: -; cdr3_length: 14; cdr3_aa: CASSSGGTSFEQYF; cdr3_nt: TGTGCCAGCAGTTCGGGGGGCACCTCCTTTGAGCAGTACTTC
v_call: TRBV7-9; j_call: TRBJ2-3; d_call: TRBD2; clone_size: -; cdr3_length: 15; cdr3_aa: CAINRYGRMTDTQYF; cdr3_nt: TGTGCCATCAACCGTTACGGGAGGATGACAGATACGCAGTATTTT
v_call: TRBV30; j_call: TRBJ1-1; d_call: -; clone_size: -; cdr3_length: 14; cdr3_aa: CAWNPGTSKPEAFF; cdr3_nt: TGTGCCTGGAATCCTGGGACATCTAAACCTGAAGCTTTCTTT
v_call: TRBV2; j_call: TRBJ1-6; d_call: -; clone_size: once; cdr3_length: 15; cdr3_aa: CASSGGRGGNSPLHF; cdr3_nt: TGTGCCAGCAGTGGCGGGCGAGGGGGAAATTCACCCCTCCACTTT
v_call: TRBV28; j_call: TRBJ1-6; d_call: -; clone_size: -; cdr3_length: 13; cdr3_aa: CASSAPGNSPLHF; cdr3_nt: TGTGCCAGCAGTGCTCCAGGAAATTCACCCCTCCACTTT
v_call: TRBV10-1; j_call: TRBJ2-5; d_call: TRBD1; clone_size: once; cdr3_length: 15; cdr3_aa: CASSLSTGGQETQYF; cdr3_nt: TGCGCCAGCAGTCTGTCGACAGGGGGCCAAGAGACCCAGTACTTC
v_call: TRBV15; j_call: TRBJ2-1; d_call: -; clone_size: -; cdr3_length: 15; cdr3_aa: CATSRDSGYYNEQFF; cdr3_nt: TGTGCCACCAGCAGAGATTCGGGGTACTACAATGAGCAGTTCTTC
v_call: TRBV10-2; j_call: TRBJ1-1; d_call: -; clone_size: few; cdr3_length: 16; cdr3_aa: CASSDPMTDMNTEAFF; cdr3_nt: TGCGCCAGCAGTGATCCTATGACAGACATGAACACTGAAGCTTTCTTT
v_call: TRBV7-2; j_call: TRBJ2-5; d_call: TRBD1; clone_size: few; cdr3_length: 14; cdr3_aa: CASSPDRGHQTQYF; cdr3_nt: TGTGCCAGCAGCCCGGACAGGGGGCATCAGACCCAGTACTTC
v_call: TRBV4-2; j_call: TRBJ1-1; d_call: -; clone_size: few; cdr3_length: 15; cdr3_aa: CASSQATGMNTEAFF; cdr3_nt: TGTGCCAGCAGCCAAGCCACAGGGATGAACACTGAAGCTTTCTTT
v_call: TRBV15; j_call: TRBJ2-2; d_call: TRBD2; clone_size: few; cdr3_length: 16; cdr3_aa: CATSGSGAGRSGELFF; cdr3_nt: TGTGCCACCAGCGGATCGGGAGCGGGAAGGTCCGGGGAGCTGTTTTTT
v_call: TRBV10-3; j_call: TRBJ1-1; d_call: -; clone_size: -; cdr3_length: 13; cdr3_aa: CAISDRTATEAFF; cdr3_nt: TGTGCCATCAGTGACAGGACAGCCACTGAAGCTTTCTTT
v_call: TRBV6-5; j_call: TRBJ1-1; d_call: TRBD1; clone_size: -; cdr3_length: 14; cdr3_aa: CASSYGGTATEAFF; cdr3_nt: TGTGCCAGCAGTTACGGGGGGACAGCCACTGAAGCTTTCTTT
v_call: TRBV5-1; j_call: TRBJ2-2; d_call: TRBD1; clone_size: -; cdr3_length: 14; cdr3_aa: CASSLTGGTGELFF; cdr3_nt: TGCGCCAGCAGCCTGACAGGGGGGACCGGGGAGCTGTTTTTT
v_call: TRBV10-1; j_call: TRBJ1-1; d_call: TRBD1; clone_size: once; cdr3_length: 13; cdr3_aa: CASSDRTGFEAFF; cdr3_nt: TGCGCCAGCAGTGACCGGACAGGGTTCGAAGCTTTCTTT
v_call: TRBV6-1; j_call: TRBJ2-3; d_call: -; clone_size: -; cdr3_length: 12; cdr3_aa: CASTHFGDTQYF; cdr3_nt: TGTGCCAGCACCCACTTCGGAGATACGCAGTATTTT
v_call: TRBV7-9; j_call: TRBJ1-2; d_call: TRBD1; clone_size: -; cdr3_length: 15; cdr3_aa: CASSTTRTGDKGYTF; cdr3_nt: TGTGCCAGCAGCACTACTAGGACAGGGGACAAGGGCTACACCTTC
v_call: TRBV6-1; j_call: TRBJ2-7; d_call: -; clone_size: -; cdr3_length: 13; cdr3_aa: CASGSTGSYEQYF; cdr3_nt: TGTGCCAGCGGGTCTACAGGCTCCTACGAGCAGTACTTC
v_call: TRBV6-4; j_call: TRBJ1-1; d_call: TRBD1; clone_size: -; cdr3_length: 14; cdr3_aa: CASSVSGTGTEAFF; cdr3_nt: TGTGCCAGCAGTGTCTCAGGGACAGGGACTGAAGCTTTCTTT
v_call: TRBV6-4; j_call: TRBJ2-5; d_call: -; clone_size: -; cdr3_length: 13; cdr3_aa: CASSLARGETQYF; cdr3_nt: TGTGCCAGCAGTTTAGCAAGAGGAGAGACCCAGTACTTC
v_call: TRBV7-8; j_call: TRBJ2-1; d_call: TRBD1; clone_size: once; cdr3_length: 13; cdr3_aa: CASRDRGRNEQFF; cdr3_nt: TGTGCCAGCAGGGACAGGGGGCGCAATGAGCAGTTCTTC
v_call: TRBV5-4; j_call: TRBJ2-5; d_call: TRBD2; clone_size: -; cdr3_length: 17; cdr3_aa: CASSPVSSGGSQETQYF; cdr3_nt: TGTGCCAGCAGCCCCGTGAGCAGCGGGGGGTCCCAAGAGACCCAGTACTTC
v_call: TRBV2; j_call: TRBJ2-7; d_call: -; clone_size: -; cdr3_length: 14; cdr3_aa: CASRQAQSSYEQYF; cdr3_nt: TGTGCCAGCAGGCAAGCACAGAGCTCCTACGAGCAGTACTTC
v_call: TRBV5-8; j_call: TRBJ1-2; d_call: -; clone_size: -; cdr3_length: 12; cdr3_aa: CASSLDGYGYTF; cdr3_nt: TGTGCCAGCAGCTTGGACGGCTATGGCTACACCTTC